The sequence of this TCR beta chain was determined in a study of human T cells and chemical hapten exposure (dated by TCRdb to about 2021). Concerning the study at large: For sensitization, 2% DPC in acetone was applied to a roughly 2 cm by roughly 2 cm area of upper inner arm skin. Throughout the study period of 20 to 30 weeks, patients also received therapeutic DPC doses to the scalp every week. Patch testing was done on the upper back using Finn chambers containing 0.01% DPC, and results were scored after 6 days according to International Contact Dermatitis Research Group standards. The patient cohort, mostly female, included alopecia areata with under or over 50% scalp involvement, alopecia totalis and alopecia universalis. The libraries were sequenced as a pool, and the TCR yield per sample differed mostly because of small variations in library volumes within the pool. This study followed changes in the peripheral blood TCR repertoire in vivo during primary and secondary sensitization of alopecia patients to the hapten diphenylcyclopropenone (DPC). Blood samples were taken from patients before sensitization (week 0) and at 2, 6 and about 24 weeks after DPC sensitization. Around 30 alopecia patients provided blood for TCR sequencing at one to four time points (pre-sensitization, 2, 6 and 24 weeks).

The sample's time point label, in plain terms: patch test 3, about 24 weeks after DPC sensitization. What this sample's treatment or condition label stands for: therapeutic diphenylcyclopropenone sensitization with weekly scalp DPC. Blood at each patch-test visit was drawn before the patch test was applied. Patients were eligible if aged 18 to 70, diagnosed with alopecia and judged suitable for DPC therapy, and pregnant patients were excluded. Total RNA was extracted from unfractionated whole blood that had been collected in Tempus Blood RNA tubes. In its sample, this clonotype was seen a few times. Its antigen specificity is not known. No much larger clone exists at a distance of one base, and base qualities are not known. Study-wide conclusions, independent of this receptor: Repeated subsampling changed both the strength of the expansion versus patch-test correlation and the threshold at which that correlation became significant. Patch test score correlated positively with the number of PT1 expanded TCRs, reaching significance at thresholds 8, 16 and 32 but not at 4. No change with DPC sensitization was found in the number of TCRs above 1 in 1000 frequency, and no evidence of global repertoire structure alterations was found. Significantly more large CDR3 similarity clusters were formed by expanded TCRs than by pre-sensitization or healthy control sets, consistent with antigen-driven responses. All patients had alopecia, a presumed autoimmune disease, so their immune response might differ from that of healthy individuals.

Library preparation was by RACE. Sequencer: NextSeq 500. During library preparation, unique molecular identifiers were attached to individual cDNA molecules so that TCRs could be counted quantitatively and reproducibly. Both TCR alpha and TCR beta chains were sequenced from each blood RNA sample. The original pipeline was this. Samples had a median of about 90,000 TCRs, with a range from about 23,224 to 750,000. The Decombinator software suite was used to annotate V, J and CDR3 in the TCR reads. To make PS versus PT1 abundance plots, every sample was subsampled to the same number of TCRs (28,000). Expanded TCRs were defined as absent before sensitization and observed at least eight times at the 2-week time point. TCRdb reanalyzed the raw reads on its own, using fastp at Q25 for trimming and MiXCR for clone calling, and kept in-frame beta chains. Records with the same CDR3 protein are collapsed into one entry carrying the most frequent genes and DNA. For this entry, the V and J calls and clone size follow TCRdb and not the study's own pipeline. The sample profile shows roughly 100,000 distinct CDR3 sequences; about 34% of them were found once. The top ten hold about 2.9% of the sample.

V is trimmed back by 8 bases and J by 2 bases, and the junction contains 11 bases that no gene match accounts for. From the cysteine up to the phenylalanine, the CDR3 has a length of 16 residues. Only CDR3 DNA remains: 48 bases, in frame from the first base. The germline V gene provides CDR1 SNHLY and CDR2 FYNNEI. The TCR sequence derives from a man aged 40-50 years with alopecia areata. Some clones in this sample may be carry-over from other donors' samples. The chain employs TRBV2 and TRBJ2-2; TRBD2 agrees with 7 junctional bases. Sequenced here: whole blood, sampled in connection with sensitization to the hapten diphenylcyclopropenone (DPC). The sequence in DNA is TGTGCCAGCGATCAGAGAAGGACTAGTAACACCGGGGAGCTGTTTTTT. This is translated as CASDQRRTSNTGELFF.